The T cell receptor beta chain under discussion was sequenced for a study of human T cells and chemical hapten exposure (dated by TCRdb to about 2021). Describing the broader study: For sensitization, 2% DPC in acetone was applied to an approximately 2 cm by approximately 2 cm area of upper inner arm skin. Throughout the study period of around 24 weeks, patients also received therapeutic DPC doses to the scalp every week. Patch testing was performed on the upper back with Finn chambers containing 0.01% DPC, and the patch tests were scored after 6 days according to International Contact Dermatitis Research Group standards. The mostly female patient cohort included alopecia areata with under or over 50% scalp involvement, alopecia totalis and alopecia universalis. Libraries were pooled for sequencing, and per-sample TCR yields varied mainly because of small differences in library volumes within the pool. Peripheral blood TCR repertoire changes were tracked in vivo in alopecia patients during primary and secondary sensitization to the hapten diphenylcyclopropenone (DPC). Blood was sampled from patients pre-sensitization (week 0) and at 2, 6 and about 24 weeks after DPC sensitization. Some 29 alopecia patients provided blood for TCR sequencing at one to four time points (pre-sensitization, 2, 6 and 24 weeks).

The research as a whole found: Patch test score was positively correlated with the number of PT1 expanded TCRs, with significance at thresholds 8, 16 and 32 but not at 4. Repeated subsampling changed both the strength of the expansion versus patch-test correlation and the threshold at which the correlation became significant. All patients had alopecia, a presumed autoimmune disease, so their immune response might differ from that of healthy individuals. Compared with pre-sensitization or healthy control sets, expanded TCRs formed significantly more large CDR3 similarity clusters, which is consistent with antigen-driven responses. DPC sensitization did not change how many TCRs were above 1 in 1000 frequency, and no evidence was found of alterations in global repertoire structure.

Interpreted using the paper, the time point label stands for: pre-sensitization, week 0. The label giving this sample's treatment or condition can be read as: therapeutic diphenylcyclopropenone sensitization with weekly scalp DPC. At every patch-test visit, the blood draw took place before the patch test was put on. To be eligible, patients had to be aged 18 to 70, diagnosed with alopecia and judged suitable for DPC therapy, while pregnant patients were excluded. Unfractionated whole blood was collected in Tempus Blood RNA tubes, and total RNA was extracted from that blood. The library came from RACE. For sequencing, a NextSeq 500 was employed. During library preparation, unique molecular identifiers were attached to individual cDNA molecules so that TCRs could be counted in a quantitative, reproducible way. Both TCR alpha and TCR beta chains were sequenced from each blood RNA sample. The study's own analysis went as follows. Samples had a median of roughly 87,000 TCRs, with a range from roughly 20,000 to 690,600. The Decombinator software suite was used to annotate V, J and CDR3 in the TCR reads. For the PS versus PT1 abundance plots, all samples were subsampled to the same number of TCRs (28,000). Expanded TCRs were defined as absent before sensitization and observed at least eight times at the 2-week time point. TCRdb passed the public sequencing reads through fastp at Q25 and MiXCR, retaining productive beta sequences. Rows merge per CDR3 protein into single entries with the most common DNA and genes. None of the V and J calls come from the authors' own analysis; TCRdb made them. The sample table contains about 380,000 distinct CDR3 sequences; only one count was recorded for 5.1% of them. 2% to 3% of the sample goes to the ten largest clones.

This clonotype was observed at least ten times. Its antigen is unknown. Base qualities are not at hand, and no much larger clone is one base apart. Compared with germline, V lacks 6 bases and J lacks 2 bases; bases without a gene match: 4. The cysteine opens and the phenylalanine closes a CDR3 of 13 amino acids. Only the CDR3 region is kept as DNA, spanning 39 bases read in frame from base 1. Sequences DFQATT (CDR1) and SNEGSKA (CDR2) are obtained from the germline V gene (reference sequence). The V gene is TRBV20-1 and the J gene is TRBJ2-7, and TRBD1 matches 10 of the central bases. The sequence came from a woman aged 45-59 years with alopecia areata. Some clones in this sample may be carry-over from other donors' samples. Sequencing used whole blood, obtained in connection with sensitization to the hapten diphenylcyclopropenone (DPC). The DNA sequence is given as TGCAGTGCCCTGGGACAGGGGCCCTACGAGCAGTACTTC. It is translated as CSALGQGPYEQYF.